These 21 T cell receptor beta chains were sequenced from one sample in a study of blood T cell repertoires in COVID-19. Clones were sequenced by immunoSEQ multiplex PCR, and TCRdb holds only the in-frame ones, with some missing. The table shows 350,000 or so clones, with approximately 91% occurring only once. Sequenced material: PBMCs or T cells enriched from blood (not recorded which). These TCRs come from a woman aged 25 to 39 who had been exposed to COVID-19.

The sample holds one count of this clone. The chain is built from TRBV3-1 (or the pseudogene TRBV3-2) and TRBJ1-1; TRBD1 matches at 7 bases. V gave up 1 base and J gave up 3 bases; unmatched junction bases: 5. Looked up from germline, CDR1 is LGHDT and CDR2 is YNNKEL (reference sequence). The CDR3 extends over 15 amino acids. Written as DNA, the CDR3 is TGTGCCAGCAGCCAAGTAGGGGGCGTGTACACTGAAGCTTTCTTT. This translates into CASSQVGGVYTEAFF.

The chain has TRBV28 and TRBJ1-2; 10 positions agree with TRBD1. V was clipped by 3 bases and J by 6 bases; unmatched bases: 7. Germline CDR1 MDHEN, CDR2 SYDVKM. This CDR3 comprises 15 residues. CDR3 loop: CASSFLTGGADGYTF. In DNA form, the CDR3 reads TGTGCCAGCAGTTTCTTGACAGGGGGCGCGGATGGCTACACCTTC.

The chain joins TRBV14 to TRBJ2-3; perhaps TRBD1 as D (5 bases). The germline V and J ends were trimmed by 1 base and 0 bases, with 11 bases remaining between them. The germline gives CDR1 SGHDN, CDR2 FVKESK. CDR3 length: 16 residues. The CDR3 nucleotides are TGTGCCAGCAGCCAAGGTTACAGGAGTAGCACAGATACGCAGTATTTT. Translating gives CASSQGYRSSTDTQYF.

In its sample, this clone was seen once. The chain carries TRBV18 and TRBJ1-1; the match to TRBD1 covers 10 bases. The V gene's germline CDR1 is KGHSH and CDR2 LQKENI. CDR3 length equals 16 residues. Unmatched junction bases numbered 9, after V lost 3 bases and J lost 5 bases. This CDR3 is CASSPQIGQGGTEAFF. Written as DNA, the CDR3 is TGTGCCAGCTCACCCCAGATTGGACAGGGGGGGACTGAAGCTTTCTTT.

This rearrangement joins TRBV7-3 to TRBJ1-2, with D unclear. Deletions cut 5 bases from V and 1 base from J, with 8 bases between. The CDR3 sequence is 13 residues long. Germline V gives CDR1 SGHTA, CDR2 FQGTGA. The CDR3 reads CASSPGVNYGYTF. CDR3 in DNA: TGTGCCAGCAGCCCCGGAGTTAACTATGGCTACACCTTC.

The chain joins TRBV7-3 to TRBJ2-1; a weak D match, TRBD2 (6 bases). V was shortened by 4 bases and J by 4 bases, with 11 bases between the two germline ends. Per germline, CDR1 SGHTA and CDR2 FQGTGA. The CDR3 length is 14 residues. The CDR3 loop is CASSSGLGYNEQFF. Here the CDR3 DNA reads TGTGCCAGCAGCTCGGGACTGGGTTACAATGAGCAGTTCTTC.

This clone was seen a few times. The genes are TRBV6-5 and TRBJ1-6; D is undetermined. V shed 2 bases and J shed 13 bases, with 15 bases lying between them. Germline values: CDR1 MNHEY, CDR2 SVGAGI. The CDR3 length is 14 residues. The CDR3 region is CASSYVIQRSPLHF. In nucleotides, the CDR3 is TGTGCCAGCAGTTACGTTATTCAACGGTCGCCCCTCCACTTT.

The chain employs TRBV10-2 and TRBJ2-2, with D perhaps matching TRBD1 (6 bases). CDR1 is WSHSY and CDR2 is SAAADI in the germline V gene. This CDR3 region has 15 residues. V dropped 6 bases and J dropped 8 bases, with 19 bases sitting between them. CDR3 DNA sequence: TGCGCCAGCAGACTCGACAGGTTCCCTAATGGGGAGCTGTTTTTT. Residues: CASRLDRFPNGELFF.

The CDR3 sequence: CASSLGGKQTGELFF. In DNA form, the CDR3 reads TGCGCCAGCAGCTTGGGCGGGAAACAAACCGGGGAGCTGTTTTTT. The V call is TRBV5-1, the J call TRBJ2-2, with a weak D call TRBD2 (6 bases). Trimming took 0 bases from V and 5 from J, leaving 11 bases between them. The CDR3 is 15 residues long. CDR1 and CDR2 from the germline V gene are SGHRS and YFSETQ.

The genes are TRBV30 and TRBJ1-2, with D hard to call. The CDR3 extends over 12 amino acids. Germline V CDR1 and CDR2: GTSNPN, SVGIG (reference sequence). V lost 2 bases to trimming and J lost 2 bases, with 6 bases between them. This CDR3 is CAWSISNYGYTF. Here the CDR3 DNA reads TGTGCCTGGAGTATATCGAACTATGGCTACACCTTC. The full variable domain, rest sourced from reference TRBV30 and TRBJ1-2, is SQTIHQWPATLVQPVGSPLSLECTVEGTSNPNLYWYRQAAGRGLQLLFYSVGIGQISSEVPQNLSASRPQDRQFILSSKKLLLSDSGFYLCAWSISNYGYTFGSGTRLTVV.

The CDR3: CASSLVNRDSDGYTF. As DNA, the CDR3 is TGCGCCAGCAGCCTCGTCAACAGGGACAGTGATGGCTACACCTTC. The chain links TRBV4-1 to TRBJ1-2, with 7 bases aligning to TRBD1. The CDR3 is 15 amino acids. Losses at the gene ends were 4 bases for V and 6 bases for J; bases not matched to a gene: 11. Germline CDR1 reads MGHRA; CDR2 reads YSYEKL.

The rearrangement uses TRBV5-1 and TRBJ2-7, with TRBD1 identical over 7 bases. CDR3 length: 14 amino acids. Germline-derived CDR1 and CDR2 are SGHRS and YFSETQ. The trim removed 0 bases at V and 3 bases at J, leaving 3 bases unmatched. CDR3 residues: CASSLGGQRYEQYF. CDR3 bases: TGCGCCAGCAGCTTGGGGGGACAGCGCTACGAGCAGTACTTC.

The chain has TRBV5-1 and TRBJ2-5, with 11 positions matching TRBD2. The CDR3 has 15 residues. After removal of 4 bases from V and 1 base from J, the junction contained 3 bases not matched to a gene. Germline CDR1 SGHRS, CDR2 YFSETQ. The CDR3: CASSPLAGGQETQYF. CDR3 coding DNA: TGCGCCAGCAGCCCCCTAGCGGGAGGCCAAGAGACCCAGTACTTC.

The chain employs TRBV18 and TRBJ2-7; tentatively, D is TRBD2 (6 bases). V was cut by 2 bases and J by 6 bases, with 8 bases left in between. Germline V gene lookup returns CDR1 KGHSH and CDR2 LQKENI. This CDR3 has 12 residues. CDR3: CASSPAGSEQYF. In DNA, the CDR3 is TGTGCCAGCTCACCAGCGGGGAGCGAGCAGTACTTC.

CDR3 sequence: CASSLGTSGTYEQYF. Written as DNA, the CDR3 is TGTGCCAGCAGTTTGGGGACTAGCGGGACCTACGAGCAGTACTTC. This chain links TRBV27 with TRBJ2-7, with 13 bases aligning to TRBD2. Unmatched junction bases numbered 1, after V lost 3 bases and J lost 2 bases. Germline CDR1 and CDR2: MNHEY and SMNVEV (reference sequence). The CDR3 is 15 residues long.

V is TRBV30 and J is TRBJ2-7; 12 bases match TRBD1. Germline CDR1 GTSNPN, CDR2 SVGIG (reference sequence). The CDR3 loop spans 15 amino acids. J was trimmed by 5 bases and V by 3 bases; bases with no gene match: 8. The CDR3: CAWRPTGTGGHEQYF. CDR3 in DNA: TGTGCCTGGAGGCCTACCGGGACAGGGGGCCACGAGCAGTACTTC.

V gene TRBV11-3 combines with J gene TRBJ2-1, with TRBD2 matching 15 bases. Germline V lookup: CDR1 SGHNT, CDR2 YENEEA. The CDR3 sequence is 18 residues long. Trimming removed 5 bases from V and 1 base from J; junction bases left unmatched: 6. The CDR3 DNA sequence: TGTGCCAGCAGCCCCCCGGGACTAGCGGGAGGTTCCTACAATGAGCAGTTCTTC. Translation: CASSPPGLAGGSYNEQFF.

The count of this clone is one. The CDR3 DNA reads TGTGCCAGCATGGAGGGGGGGGAGACCCAGTACTTC. It is translated as CASMEGGETQYF. The genes are TRBV2 and TRBJ2-5; maybe TRBD2 (7 bases). Germline V gene data show CDR1 as SNHLY and CDR2 as FYNNEI. The CDR3 covers 12 residues. Trimming left V 7 bases short and J 5 bases short, with 11 bases between.

The CDR3: CASSVPDRACQPQHF. In nucleotides, the CDR3 is TGTGCCAGCAGCGTACCAGACAGGGCTTGTCAGCCCCAGCATTTT. V and J are TRBV9 and TRBJ1-5; TRBD1 matches at 7 bases. There are 15 residues in the CDR3. V dropped 1 base and J dropped 6; count of bases not matched to a gene: 7. Germline CDR1 reads SGDLS; CDR2 reads YYNGEE.

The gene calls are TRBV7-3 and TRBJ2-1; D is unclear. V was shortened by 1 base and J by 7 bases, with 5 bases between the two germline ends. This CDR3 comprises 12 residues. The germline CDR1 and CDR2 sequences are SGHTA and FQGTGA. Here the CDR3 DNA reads TGTGCCAGCAGCTTAATCGGGAATGAGCAGTTCTTC. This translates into CASSLIGNEQFF. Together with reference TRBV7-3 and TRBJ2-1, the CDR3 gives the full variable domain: GAGVSQTPSNKVTEKGKYVELRCDPISGHTALYWYRQSLGQGPEFLIYFQGTGAADDSGLPNDRFFAVRPEGSVSTLKIQRTERGDSAVYLCASSLIGNEQFFGPGTRLTVL.

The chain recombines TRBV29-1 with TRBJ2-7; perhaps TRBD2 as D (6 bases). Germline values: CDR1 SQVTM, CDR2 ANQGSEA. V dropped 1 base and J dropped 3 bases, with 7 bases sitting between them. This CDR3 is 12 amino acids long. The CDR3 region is CSVEAGDYEQYF. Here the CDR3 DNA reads TGCAGCGTTGAAGCGGGAGACTACGAGCAGTACTTC.